The rows below give T cell receptor beta chains drawn from one sample of a study of cytomegalovirus exposure and HLA in healthy donors. Clones were sequenced by immunoSEQ multiplex PCR, and TCRdb holds only the in-frame ones, with some missing. The sample comprises approximately 150,000 clones, approximately 70% of which are singletons, and 2% to 3% rests with the top ten. Specimen: PBMCs. The source is a human donor in good health. CDR3s include the opening cysteine and the closing phenylalanine or tryptophan. The D gene is left open where the match is weak.

v_call: TRBV5-1; j_call: TRBJ1-6; d_call: .; cdr3_aa: CASSPDAGDLPSPLHF
v_call: TRBV7-9; j_call: TRBJ1-2; d_call: TRBD1; cdr3_aa: CASSEGQGVVYGYTF
v_call: TRBV11-2; j_call: TRBJ1-4; d_call: .; cdr3_aa: CASSLVRGHKVEEKLFF
v_call: TRBV15; j_call: TRBJ2-5; d_call: TRBD2; cdr3_aa: CATSRTSGGAETQYF
v_call: TRBV5-1; j_call: TRBJ2-1; d_call: TRBD1; cdr3_aa: CASSPGQGVNNEQFF
v_call: TRBV7-9; j_call: TRBJ1-2; d_call: .; cdr3_aa: CASSLDNNYGYTF
v_call: TRBV19; j_call: TRBJ1-1; d_call: .; cdr3_aa: CASSVEGEAFF
v_call: TRBV30; j_call: TRBJ2-3; d_call: TRBD1; cdr3_aa: CAWTPGTDFADTQYF
v_call: TRBV4-2; j_call: TRBJ2-1; d_call: TRBD2; cdr3_aa: CASSRDLQVASGGGSYNEQFF
v_call: TRBV5-5; j_call: TRBJ1-3; d_call: TRBD1; cdr3_aa: CASSPVPGQVYSGNTIYF
v_call: TRBV5-1; j_call: TRBJ1-5; d_call: .; cdr3_aa: CASSPVGGGNQPQHF
v_call: TRBV11-3; j_call: TRBJ2-7; d_call: .; cdr3_aa: CASSGDSYEQYF
v_call: TRBV15; j_call: TRBJ1-2; d_call: .; cdr3_aa: CATSRDHRAANYGYTF
v_call: TRBV5-6; j_call: TRBJ1-2; d_call: .; cdr3_aa: CASSLPGQHGLGYTF
v_call: TRBV28; j_call: TRBJ1-4; d_call: .; cdr3_aa: CASRERAGGGEKLFF
v_call: TRBV6-5; j_call: TRBJ2-7; d_call: TRBD1; cdr3_aa: CASSFGTGSYEQYF
v_call: TRBV14; j_call: TRBJ1-6; d_call: .; cdr3_aa: CASSLGAVSPLHF
v_call: TRBV5-8; j_call: TRBJ1-6; d_call: TRBD1; cdr3_aa: CASSLEDRGSPLHF
v_call: TRBV14; j_call: TRBJ1-2; d_call: TRBD1; cdr3_aa: CASSQDRPGTGSGYTF
v_call: TRBV2; j_call: TRBJ1-1; d_call: .; cdr3_aa: CASHSYGGILNTEAFF
v_call: TRBV2; j_call: TRBJ2-7; d_call: .; cdr3_aa: CASSANYFEQYF
v_call: TRBV6-6; j_call: TRBJ1-1; d_call: .; cdr3_aa: CASSSQPGVTEAFF
v_call: TRBV7-2; j_call: TRBJ1-5; d_call: TRBD1; cdr3_aa: CASSLATGGDQPQHF
v_call: TRBV18; j_call: TRBJ1-3; d_call: .; cdr3_aa: CASSVQDSGNTIYF
v_call: TRBV5-6; j_call: TRBJ1-5; d_call: TRBD1; cdr3_aa: CASSLARGQPQHF
v_call: TRBV5-1; j_call: TRBJ2-2; d_call: TRBD1; cdr3_aa: CASKWTGNTGELFF
v_call: TRBV5-1; j_call: TRBJ1-6; d_call: TRBD1; cdr3_aa: CASSTGQGTYNSPLHF
v_call: TRBV27; j_call: TRBJ2-3; d_call: .; cdr3_aa: CASSRQVGGTDTQYF
v_call: TRBV5-4; j_call: TRBJ2-5; d_call: TRBD2; cdr3_aa: CASSLSGGRQETQYF
v_call: TRBV6-1; j_call: TRBJ1-5; d_call: TRBD1; cdr3_aa: CASDRGYYQPQHF
v_call: TRBV5-1; j_call: TRBJ1-1; d_call: .; cdr3_aa: CASSLKGVTEAFF
v_call: TRBV18; j_call: TRBJ1-5; d_call: TRBD1; cdr3_aa: CASSGTGYSNQPQHF
v_call: TRBV19; j_call: TRBJ2-4; d_call: .; cdr3_aa: CASSEAGLAKNIQYF
v_call: TRBV11-3; j_call: TRBJ1-5; d_call: TRBD1; cdr3_aa: CASSLSRDRGNVENQPQHF
v_call: TRBV19; j_call: TRBJ1-1; d_call: .; cdr3_aa: CASEAGSSRTEAFF
v_call: TRBV10-1; j_call: TRBJ1-1; d_call: TRBD1; cdr3_aa: CASTKGGGTGGVGNTEAFF
v_call: TRBV27; j_call: TRBJ1-1; d_call: .; cdr3_aa: CASSLSGVPNTEAFF
v_call: TRBV25-1; j_call: TRBJ2-5; d_call: TRBD1; cdr3_aa: CASSPRQGETQYF
v_call: TRBV7-9; j_call: TRBJ1-2; d_call: .; cdr3_aa: CASSSMTGYGYTF
v_call: TRBV5-4; j_call: TRBJ2-1; d_call: .; cdr3_aa: CASSRLGVSSYNEQFF
v_call: TRBV7-2; j_call: TRBJ1-2; d_call: .; cdr3_aa: CASSESRGGYTF
v_call: TRBV5-4; j_call: TRBJ1-5; d_call: TRBD1; cdr3_aa: CASSLGGQGHQPQHF
v_call: TRBV2; j_call: TRBJ2-2; d_call: .; cdr3_aa: CASKAGPNTGELFF